These 17 T cell receptor beta chains originate from one sample sequenced in a study of tissue T cells after allogeneic stem cell transplantation. Assay used: immunoSEQ multiplex PCR; TCRdb lists only in-frame clones, some missing. Here the sample spans about 1,000 clones, about 56% being singletons. Time point indicated: mouse harvest day 14 after allogeneic transplant. Mouse grafts combined 10^7 T-cell-depleted bone marrow cells with 10^6 splenic CD5+ T cells. Sequencing was performed on liver tissue. The receptors here all came from a female BALB/c mouse given C57BL/6 T cells with graft-versus-host disease after an allogeneic hematopoietic cell transplant.

Comments on this clone: Gene names follow the mouse nomenclature. The read falls 1 residue short of the CDR3 end, and the missing part is taken from the germline J gene. The genes are TRBV15 and TRBJ2-1; tentative D call: TRBD1 (6 bases). This CDR3 contains 14 residues. V gave up 1 base and J gave up 7 bases, with 11 bases separating them. Per germline, CDR1 SGHND and CDR2 FRSKSL. The DNA read from the CDR3 is TGTGCCAGCAGTTTAGAGAGGGGGTTGGCTGAGCAGTTC. Translation gives CASSLERGLAEQF. The complete CDR3 sequence is CASSLERGLAEQFF.

As concerns this clone: The germline and genes are mouse ones. The read terminates 1 residue ahead of where the CDR3 ends, so the germline J gene completes it. This rearrangement joins TRBV16 to TRBJ1-1; D not certain. Germline V gene lookup returns CDR1 SGHSA and CDR2 FRNQAP. The CDR3 has 14 residues. Between the trimmed V and J ends, which lost 5 bases and 0 bases, there was a span of 10 bases. CDR3 DNA, as far as it was read: TGTGCAAGCAGCCCCGAAGGTCCAAACACAGAAGTCTTC. It encodes CASSPEGPNTEVF. The whole CDR3 is CASSPEGPNTEVFF.

As for this clone: All gene names here are mouse names. Read sequence stops 1 residue before the CDR3 end, and the germline J gene provides the missing end. The chain employs TRBV15 and TRBJ1-1; 9 bases are a match to TRBD1. Germline V lookup: CDR1 SGHND, CDR2 FRSKSL. The CDR3 is 14 amino acids. V dropped 5 bases and J dropped 1; count of bases not matched to a gene: 2. CDR3 sequence reads: CASSPTGGNTEVFF. The CDR3 bases that were read are TGTGCCAGCAGTCCGACAGGGGGGAACACAGAAGTCTTC.

On this clone: Gene names are mouse gene names. The read finishes 1 residue shy of the CDR3 end, and the germline J gene is used to complete it. Other nucleotide sequences from this sample produce the same CDR3. The chain carries TRBV14 and TRBJ1-3; TRBD1 aligns across 8 bases. From germline, CDR1 is SGHDT and CDR2 FRDEAV. After removal of 1 base from V and 4 bases from J, the junction contained 1 base not matched to a gene. The CDR3 runs to 14 residues. The CDR3 loop reads CASSFAGGGNTLYF. The CDR3 DNA, read in part, is TGTGCCAGCAGTTTCGCAGGGGGCGGAAATACGCTCTAT.

This clone was picked up one time. These gene names are mouse names. The read is 1 residue too short to cover the CDR3 end, so that end is filled in from the germline J gene. V is TRBV19 and J is TRBJ1-2; 9 nucleotides align to TRBD1. The CDR3 runs 14 residues. Trimming removed 4 bases from V and 2 bases from J; junction bases left unmatched: 3. Germline CDR1 and CDR2: FNHDT and SITEND (reference sequence). The CDR3 spells CASSRQGENSDYTF. Incomplete CDR3 DNA: TGTGCCAGCAGTCGACAGGGGGAGAACTCCGACTACACC.

Remarks on this clone: Gene labels here are mouse ones. The CDR3 here is CSSSPTVNERLFF. CDR3 DNA, as far as it was read: TGCTCCAGCAGCCCGACAGTCAACGAAAGATTATTT. J is TRBJ1-4 and V is TRBV23; the DNA was not compared with TRBD1, the D call given in the table. The read falls 1 residue short of the CDR3 end, and the missing part is taken from the germline J gene. The CDR3 is 13 amino acids. The germline gives CDR1 KGHTA, CDR2 FQNQQP.

This clone has more than one count but fewer than ten. Gene and germline names: mouse. The DNA read from the CDR3 is TGTGCCAGCCTGAAGGGGGGCAACCAGGCTCCGCTT. Translation: CASLKGGNQAPL. From start to end, the CDR3 is CASLKGGNQAPLF. This sequence joins TRBV26 and TRBJ1-5, with a possible D match to TRBD1 (6 bases). From the germline J gene comes the end of the CDR3, since the read stops 1 residue before it. V gave up 8 bases and J gave up 3 bases, with 11 bases separating them. The CDR3 extends over 13 amino acids. Germline values: CDR1 KGHPV, CDR2 FQNQEV (reference sequence).

About this clone itself: The gene symbols are mouse symbols. With the read ending 1 residue before the CDR3 end, the germline J gene is used to fill in that end. This sequence joins TRBV20 and TRBJ2-2; no clear D. V was cut by 2 bases and J by 0 bases, with 4 bases left in between. The CDR3 is 13 residues long. Germline V gene lookup returns CDR1 GFQATS and CDR2 STVNSAI. The sequenced part of the CDR3 DNA is TGTGGTGCTAGGACATCAAACACCGGGCAGCTCTAC. Encoded protein: CGARTSNTGQLY. The CDR3 in full is CGARTSNTGQLYF.

Comments on this clone: Mouse germline and gene names are used. Sequencing ends 1 residue short of the CDR3 end; the germline J gene provides the rest. The chain has TRBV26 and TRBJ1-2; the D is unclear. V dropped 0 bases and J dropped 2 bases, with 4 bases sitting between them. Germline V lookup: CDR1 KGHPV, CDR2 FQNQEV (reference sequence). The CDR3 runs to 13 residues. CDR3 amino acids: CASSLSGNSDYTF. The sequenced CDR3 bases are TGTGCCAGCAGTCTGTCGGGGAACTCCGACTACACC.

Points on this clone: Mouse names are used for the genes. The read gets to within 1 residue of the CDR3 end, and the germline J gene fills in the rest. This chain connects TRBV26 to TRBJ1-1; 8 bases map to TRBD1. This CDR3 has 14 amino acids. Germline V gene sequence: CDR1 KGHPV, CDR2 FQNQEV (reference sequence). The junction had 1 base not matched to a gene; V was cut back by 3 bases and J by 1 base. The DNA read from the CDR3 is TGTGCCAGCAGTCTAGACAGGGGAAACACAGAAGTCTTC. This sequence encodes CASSLDRGNTEVF. The entire CDR3 protein is CASSLDRGNTEVFF.

In the case of this clone: The germline and genes are mouse ones. The missing CDR3 end, 1 residue past where the read stops, is filled in from the germline J gene. The chain joins TRBV20 to TRBJ1-1, with a tentative D call TRBD1 (6 bases). V shed 3 bases and J shed 7 bases, with 9 bases lying between them. The CDR3 covers 11 residues. Germline V gene sequence: CDR1 GFQATS, CDR2 STVNSAI. Incomplete CDR3 DNA: TGTGGTGCTAGAAGGGGGAGAGAAGTCTTC. It translates to CGARRGREVF. The whole CDR3 protein is CGARRGREVFF. Full variable domain (rest looked up from reference TRBV20 and TRBJ1-1): GALVYQYPRRTICKSGTSMRMECQAVGFQATSVAWYRQSPQKTFELIALSTVNSAIKYEQNFTQEKFPISHPNLSFSSMTVLNAYLEDRGLYLCGARRGREVFFGKGTRLTVV.

As for this clone: The listed genes are named as in mouse. The read comes to an end 1 residue before the CDR3 does, leaving the germline J gene to fill in the end. The V call is TRBV2, the J call TRBJ1-4, with 9 bases that match TRBD1. Germline CDR1 reads LGHNA; CDR2 reads YSYQKL. V lost 2 bases to trimming and J lost 0 bases; unmatched junction nucleotides: 1. The CDR3 runs 16 residues. CDR3 sequence reads: CASSQRTGVSNERLFF. The covered CDR3 bases are TGTGCCAGCAGCCAAAGGACAGGGGTTTCCAACGAAAGATTATTT. The variable domain in full, with the rest retrieved from reference TRBV2 and TRBJ1-4, is DPKIIQKPKYLVAVTGSEKILICEQYLGHNAMYWYRQSAKKPLEFMFSYSYQKLMDNQTASSRFQPQSSKKNHLDLQITALKPDDSATYFCASSQRTGVSNERLFFGHGTKLSVL.

As concerns this clone: Mouse names are used for the genes. Read sequence stops 1 residue before the CDR3 end, and the germline J gene provides the missing end. This sequence joins TRBV12-1 and TRBJ2-7; 8 bases fit TRBD1. The CDR3 spans 13 residues. Germline CDR1 and CDR2: SGHSN and HYEKVE. J lost 5 bases, V lost 2 bases, and 4 bases had no gene match. The sequenced CDR3 bases are TGTGCCAGCTCTCCCTGGACAGGGCATGAACAGTAC. Protein: CASSPWTGHEQY. The full-length CDR3 reads as CASSPWTGHEQYF. Using reference TRBV12-1 and TRBJ2-7 for the parts outside the CDR3, the full variable domain is DSGVVQSPRHIIKEKGGRSVLTCIPISGHSNVVWYQQTLGKELKFLIQHYEKVERDKGFLPSRFSVQQFDDYHSEMNMSALELEDSAMYFCASSPWTGHEQYFGPGTRLTVL.

Comments on this clone: The gene names here belong to mouse. The DNA ends 1 residue before the CDR3 does, and the rest of the CDR3 is filled in from the germline J gene. The rearrangement joins TRBV14 to TRBJ2-2, with no clear D. Germline CDR1 reads SGHDT; CDR2 reads FRDEAV. Trimming left V 4 bases short and J 1 base short, with 5 bases between. The length of the CDR3 is 13 residues. The CDR3 DNA, read in part, is TGTGCCAGCAGTACAAGAAACACCGGGCAGCTCTAC. Encoded protein: CASSTRNTGQLY. The whole CDR3 reads CASSTRNTGQLYF.

In this sample, this clone turned up a few times. Gene names refer to mouse genes. Sequencing ends 1 residue short of the CDR3 end; the germline J gene provides the rest. This rearrangement joins TRBV17 to TRBJ2-5, with 9 bases aligning to TRBD1. The CDR3 is 15 amino acids. Germline trimming cut 0 bases from V and 5 bases from J; bases unmatched to any gene: 3. Looked up from germline, CDR1 is MNHDT and CDR2 is YYDKIL. The CDR3 protein is CASSRDGTGLDTQYF. The part of the CDR3 DNA that was read is TGTGCTAGCAGTAGAGATGGGACAGGGCTAGACACCCAGTAC.

As concerns this clone: These gene names are mouse names. The read gets to within 1 residue of the CDR3 end, and the germline J gene fills in the rest. V gene TRBV1 combines with J gene TRBJ2-5; 14 positions agree with TRBD2. Germline CDR1 and CDR2: NSQYPW and LRSPGD (reference sequence). This CDR3 spans 15 amino acids. The V gene end was trimmed by 7 bases and the J gene end by 2 bases; junction bases not matched to a gene: 2. Partial CDR3 DNA: TGCACCTGCACCGGGACTGGGGGGGCCCAAGACACCCAGTAC. It encodes CTCTGTGGAQDTQY. The CDR3, in full, reads CTCTGTGGAQDTQYF.

As for this clone: The gene names given are mouse names. The read ends 1 residue early relative to the CDR3; the germline J gene fills the gap. The chain couples TRBV3 to TRBJ1-6; 10 bases are a match to TRBD1. TRBJ1-6 is noted as an ORF with a role that remains uncertain. The germline V gene encodes CDR1 SNHLY and CDR2 FYNGKV (reference sequence). V lost 5 bases and J lost 8; bases outside the gene matches: 3. The CDR3 is made up of 14 amino acids. CDR3 bases read: TGTGCCAGCAGCCTAGGACAGGGGGATTCGCCCCTCTAC. Encoded protein: CASSLGQGDSPLY. The CDR3 reads in full as CASSLGQGDSPLYF.